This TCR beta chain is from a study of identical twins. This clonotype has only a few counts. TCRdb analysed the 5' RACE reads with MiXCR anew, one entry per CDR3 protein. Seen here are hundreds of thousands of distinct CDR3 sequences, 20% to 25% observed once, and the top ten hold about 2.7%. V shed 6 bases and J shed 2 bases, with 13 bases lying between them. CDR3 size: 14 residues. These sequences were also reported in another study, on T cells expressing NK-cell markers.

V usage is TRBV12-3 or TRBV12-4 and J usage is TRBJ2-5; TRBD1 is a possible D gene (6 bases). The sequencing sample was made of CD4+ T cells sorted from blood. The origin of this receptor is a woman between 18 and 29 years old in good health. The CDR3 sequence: CASRPDRAQETQYF. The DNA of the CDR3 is TGTGCCAGCAGGCCGGACAGAGCGCAAGAGACCCAGTACTTC.